What follows are 9 T cell receptor beta chains derived from one specimen sequenced in a study of T cells after yellow fever vaccination. Each CDR3 protein is one row after TCRdb ran MiXCR on the 5' RACE reads. Here the sample spans just over 250,000 distinct CDR3 sequences, about 5.2% being singletons. The sample in question was CD4+ T cells sorted from PBMCs, obtained on the day of the yellow fever booster vaccination. The receptor source for this set is a man aged 18 to 30 who received the YFV17D yellow fever vaccine.

The table lists this clonotype with many counts. The chain uses TRBV6-6 and TRBJ1-6; no clear D. The CDR3 is made up of 14 amino acids. The germline V gene encodes CDR1 MNHNY and CDR2 SVGAGI (reference sequence). The germline V and J ends were trimmed by 3 bases and 9 bases, with 12 bases remaining between them. The CDR3 region has the DNA TGTGCCAGCAGTTATGGCGGGGAGAGTTCACCCCTCCACTTT. It codes for CASSYGGESSPLHF.

This clonotype was seen at least ten times. V gene TRBV30 combines with J gene TRBJ2-5; unclear D gene. Trimming took 1 base from V and 2 from J, leaving 2 bases between them. The CDR3 contains 11 residues. The germline V gene encodes CDR1 GTSNPN and CDR2 SVGIG (reference sequence). The chain's CDR3 is CAWSGQETQYF. DNA of the CDR3: TGTGCCTGGAGTGGGCAAGAGACCCAGTACTTC.

This clonotype was detected a few times. The rearrangement links TRBV7-3 to TRBJ2-3; the D call may be TRBD1 or TRBD2 (5 bases each). V dropped 5 bases and J dropped 3 bases, with 12 bases sitting between them. This CDR3 has 14 residues. Germline CDR1 SGHTA, CDR2 FQGTGA. The CDR3, as DNA: TGTGCCAGCAGCCCCCAGGGCGGGACAGATACGCAGTATTTT. Amino acids: CASSPQGGTDTQYF.

The chain uses TRBV29-1 and TRBJ1-2; 7 positions match TRBD1. This CDR3 comprises 13 residues. CDR1 is SQVTM, CDR2 ANQGSEA, per germline. Trimming removed 3 bases from V and 7 bases from J; junction bases left unmatched: 8. The CDR3: CSVDTQGSGGYTF. The CDR3 DNA reads TGCAGCGTTGATACACAGGGGTCGGGTGGCTACACCTTC.

This clonotype occurred a few times. The rearrangement joins TRBV7-2 to TRBJ1-1; D is uncertain. Germline lookup yields CDR1 SGHTA and CDR2 FQGNSA. V was trimmed by 2 bases and J by 7 bases, leaving 5 bases between them. The CDR3 loop spans 11 amino acids. CDR3 sequence reads: CASSLPGEAFF. CDR3 in DNA: TGTGCCAGCAGCTTACCGGGTGAAGCTTTCTTT.

Many counts were recorded for this clonotype. This chain uses TRBV4-1 with TRBJ2-3; 8 nucleotides match TRBD2. Per germline, CDR1 MGHRA and CDR2 YSYEKL. The CDR3 is 19 residues long. With V trimmed by 4 bases and J by 4 bases, 19 bases remained unmatched. CDR3 protein: CASSLGGVPGLVASDTQYF. CDR3 in DNA: TGCGCCAGCAGCCTCGGGGGGGTCCCAGGACTAGTGGCCTCAGATACGCAGTATTTT.

The rearrangement links TRBV6-5 to TRBJ1-2; 10 bases fit TRBD1. CDR3 length equals 13 residues. The V gene's germline CDR1 is MNHEY and CDR2 SVGAGI. V lost 7 bases, J lost 7 bases, and 6 bases stayed unmatched. The CDR3 coding sequence is TGTGCCAGCAAAAGGGACAGGGGAGGTGGCTACACCTTC. Translated: CASKRDRGGGYTF.

This clonotype was seen many times. This chain joins TRBV9 and TRBJ2-3; 13 nucleotides agree with TRBD2. V lost 6 bases to trimming and J lost 3 bases; unmatched junction nucleotides: 7. The CDR3 has 16 amino acids. In germline, CDR1 is SGDLS, CDR2 YYNGEE. This CDR3 is CASNRLAGGQTDTQYF. In DNA form, the CDR3 reads TGTGCCAGCAACCGACTAGCGGGGGGTCAGACAGATACGCAGTATTTT.

This clonotype was counted a few times. The CDR3 nucleotides read TGTGCCAGCAGCCCGACTAGCGCTCAAGAGACCCAGTACTTC. This encodes CASSPTSAQETQYF. The chain links TRBV3-1 to TRBJ2-5; 8 positions agree with TRBD2. The CDR3 consists of 14 residues. The V gene's germline CDR1 is LGHDT and CDR2 YNNKEL (reference sequence). After removal of 4 bases from V and 2 bases from J, the junction contained 3 bases not matched to a gene.